This TCR beta chain was captured by sequencing in a study of neurological immune-mediated disorders. This clonotype showed up many times. Via MiXCR, TCRdb re-called the 5' RACE reads, giving one row per CDR3 protein. The profile shows some 24,000 distinct CDR3 sequences, 5% to 7% of them singletons. Germline CDR1 reads DFQATT; CDR2 reads SNEGSKA (reference sequence). CDR3 size: 12 residues. Between the trimmed V and J ends, which lost 2 bases and 4 bases, there was a span of 9 bases. This TCR was sampled from a woman aged 40-49 years in good health. The V gene is TRBV20-1, the J gene TRBJ2-7, with D perhaps matching TRBD1 (5 bases). The sequenced material came from PBMCs. The CDR3 region has the DNA TGCAGTGCTAGACTCAGGGAATACGAGCAGTACTTC. It encodes CSARLREYEQYF.